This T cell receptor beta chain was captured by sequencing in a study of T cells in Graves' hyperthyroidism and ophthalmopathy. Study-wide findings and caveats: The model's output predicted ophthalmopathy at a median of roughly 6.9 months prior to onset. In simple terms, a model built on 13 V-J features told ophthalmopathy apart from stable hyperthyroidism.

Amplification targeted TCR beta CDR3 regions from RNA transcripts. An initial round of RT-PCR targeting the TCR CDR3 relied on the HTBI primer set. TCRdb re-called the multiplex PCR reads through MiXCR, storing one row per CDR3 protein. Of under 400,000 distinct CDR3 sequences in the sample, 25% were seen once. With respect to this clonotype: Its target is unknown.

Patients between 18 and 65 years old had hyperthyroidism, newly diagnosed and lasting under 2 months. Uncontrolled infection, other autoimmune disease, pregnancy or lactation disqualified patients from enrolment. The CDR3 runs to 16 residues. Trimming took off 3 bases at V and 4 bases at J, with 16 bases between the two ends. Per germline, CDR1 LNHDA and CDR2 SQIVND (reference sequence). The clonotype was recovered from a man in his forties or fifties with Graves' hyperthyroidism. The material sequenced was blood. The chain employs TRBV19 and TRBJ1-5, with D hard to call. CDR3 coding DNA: TGTGCCAGTAGTATTCTCCCGAACCCGCGAAATCAGCCCCAGCATTTT. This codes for CASSILPNPRNQPQHF.